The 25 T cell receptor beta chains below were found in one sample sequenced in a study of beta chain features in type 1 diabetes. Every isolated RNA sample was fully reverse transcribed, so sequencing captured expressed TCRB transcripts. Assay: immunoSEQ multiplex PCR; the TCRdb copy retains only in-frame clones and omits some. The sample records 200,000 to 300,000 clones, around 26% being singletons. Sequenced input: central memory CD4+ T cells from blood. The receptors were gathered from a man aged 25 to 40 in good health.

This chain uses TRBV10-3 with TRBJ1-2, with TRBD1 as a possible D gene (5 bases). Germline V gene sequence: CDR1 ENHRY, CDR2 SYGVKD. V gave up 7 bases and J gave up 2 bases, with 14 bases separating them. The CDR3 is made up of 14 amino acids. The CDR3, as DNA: TGTGCCATCAAGGGGACCCGAGGCAACTATGGCTACACCTTC. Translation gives CAIKGTRGNYGYTF.

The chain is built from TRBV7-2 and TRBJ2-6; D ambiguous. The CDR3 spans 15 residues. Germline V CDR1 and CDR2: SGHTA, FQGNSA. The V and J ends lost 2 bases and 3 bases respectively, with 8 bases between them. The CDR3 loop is CASSLWGFGANVLTF. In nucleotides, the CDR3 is TGTGCCAGCAGCTTATGGGGTTTTGGGGCCAACGTCCTGACTTTC.

DNA of the CDR3: TGTGCCTGGAGGTTGGCCGCCGTCGCCTACTCTGGAAACACCATATATTTT. Amino acids: CAWRLAAVAYSGNTIYF. The chain has TRBV30 and TRBJ1-3; no clear D. V lost 3 bases to trimming and J lost 0 bases, with 18 bases between them. The V gene's germline CDR1 is GTSNPN and CDR2 SVGIG (reference sequence). The CDR3 consists of 17 residues. Full variable domain (missing parts from reference TRBV30 and TRBJ1-3): SQTIHQWPATLVQPVGSPLSLECTVEGTSNPNLYWYRQAAGRGLQLLFYSVGIGQISSEVPQNLSASRPQDRQFILSSKKLLLSDSGFYLCAWRLAAVAYSGNTIYFGEGSWLTVV.

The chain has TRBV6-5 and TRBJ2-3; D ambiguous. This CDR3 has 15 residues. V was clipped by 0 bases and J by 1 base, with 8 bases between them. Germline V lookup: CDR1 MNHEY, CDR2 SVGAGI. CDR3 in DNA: TGTGCCAGCAGTTACTCTACCCCGGGCACAGATACGCAGTATTTT. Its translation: CASSYSTPGTDTQYF.

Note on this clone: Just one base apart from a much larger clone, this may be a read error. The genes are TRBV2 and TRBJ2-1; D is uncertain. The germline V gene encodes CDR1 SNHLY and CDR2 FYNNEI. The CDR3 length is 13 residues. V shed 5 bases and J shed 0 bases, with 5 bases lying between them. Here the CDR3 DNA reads TGTGCCAGCAGTTTTAGCTCCTACAATGAGCAGTTCTTC. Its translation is CASSFSSYNEQFF.

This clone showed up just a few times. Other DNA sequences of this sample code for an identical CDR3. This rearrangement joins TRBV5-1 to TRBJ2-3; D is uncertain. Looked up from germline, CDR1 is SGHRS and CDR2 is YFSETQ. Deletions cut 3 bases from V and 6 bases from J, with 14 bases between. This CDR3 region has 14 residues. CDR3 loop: CASSSGLTRDTQYF. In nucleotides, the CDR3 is TGCGCCAGCAGCTCGGGTCTTACGAGGGATACGCAGTATTTT.

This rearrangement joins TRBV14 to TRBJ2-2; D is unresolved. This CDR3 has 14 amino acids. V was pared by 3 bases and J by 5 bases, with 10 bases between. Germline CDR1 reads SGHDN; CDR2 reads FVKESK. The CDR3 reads CASSHLGWTGELFF. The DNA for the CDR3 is TGTGCCAGCAGCCACCTCGGGTGGACCGGGGAGCTGTTTTTT.

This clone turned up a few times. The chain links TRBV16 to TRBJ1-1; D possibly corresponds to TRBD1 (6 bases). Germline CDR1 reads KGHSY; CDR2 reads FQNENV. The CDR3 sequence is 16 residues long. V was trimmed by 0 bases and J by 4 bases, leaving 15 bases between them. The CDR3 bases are TGTGCCAGCAGCCAATCACGGCAGGGGAGGGCCACTGAAGCTTTCTTT. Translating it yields CASSQSRQGRATEAFF.

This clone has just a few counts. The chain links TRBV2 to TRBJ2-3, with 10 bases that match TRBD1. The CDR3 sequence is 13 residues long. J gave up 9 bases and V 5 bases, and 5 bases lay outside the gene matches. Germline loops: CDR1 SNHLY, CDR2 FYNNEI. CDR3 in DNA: TGTGCCAGCAGTCTCCAGGACAGGGGGACGCAGTATTTT. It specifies CASSLQDRGTQYF. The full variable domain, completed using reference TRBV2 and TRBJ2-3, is EPEVTQTPSHQVTQMGQEVILRCVPISNHLYFYWYRQILGQKVEFLVSFYNNEISEKSEIFDDQFSVERPDGSNFTLKIRSTKLEDSAMYFCASSLQDRGTQYFGPGTRLTVL.

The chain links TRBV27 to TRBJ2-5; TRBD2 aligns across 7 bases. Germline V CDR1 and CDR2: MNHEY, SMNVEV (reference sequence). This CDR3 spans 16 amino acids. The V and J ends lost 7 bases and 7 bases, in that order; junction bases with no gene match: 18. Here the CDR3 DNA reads TGTGCCAGCACCCCGGTTGGACCACCAACGGGGGGGACCCAGTACTTC. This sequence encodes CASTPVGPPTGGTQYF.

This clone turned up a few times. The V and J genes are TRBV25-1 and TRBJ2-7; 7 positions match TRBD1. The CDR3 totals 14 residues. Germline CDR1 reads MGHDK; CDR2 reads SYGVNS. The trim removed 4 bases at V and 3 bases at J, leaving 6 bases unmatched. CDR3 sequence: CASSVLAGGYEQYF. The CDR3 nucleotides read TGTGCCAGCAGTGTCCTCGCAGGGGGCTACGAGCAGTACTTC.

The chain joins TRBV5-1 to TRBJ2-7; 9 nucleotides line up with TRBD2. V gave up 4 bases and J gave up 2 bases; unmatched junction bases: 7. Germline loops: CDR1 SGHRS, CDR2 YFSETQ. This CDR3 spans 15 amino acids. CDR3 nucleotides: TGCGCCAGCAGCAACGCTAGCGGGATTACCTACGAGCAGTACTTC. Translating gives CASSNASGITYEQYF.

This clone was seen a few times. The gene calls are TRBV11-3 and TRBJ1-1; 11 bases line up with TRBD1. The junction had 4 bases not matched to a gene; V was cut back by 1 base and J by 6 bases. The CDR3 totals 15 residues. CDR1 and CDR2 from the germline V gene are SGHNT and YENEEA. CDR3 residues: CASSLGGQGAAEAFF. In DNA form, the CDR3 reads TGTGCCAGCAGCTTAGGAGGACAGGGGGCCGCTGAAGCTTTCTTT.

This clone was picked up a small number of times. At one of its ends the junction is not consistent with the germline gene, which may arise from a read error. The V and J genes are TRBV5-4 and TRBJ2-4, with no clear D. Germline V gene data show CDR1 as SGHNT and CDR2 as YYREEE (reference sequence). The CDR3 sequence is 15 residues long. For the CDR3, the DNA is TGCGCCAGCAGCCAAAACACAGTAGCCAAAAACATTCAGTACTTC. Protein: CASSQNTVAKNIQYF.

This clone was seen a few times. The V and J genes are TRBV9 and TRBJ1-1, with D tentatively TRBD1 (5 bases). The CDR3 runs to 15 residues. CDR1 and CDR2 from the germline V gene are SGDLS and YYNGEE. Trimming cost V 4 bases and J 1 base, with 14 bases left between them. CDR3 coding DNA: TGTGCCAGCAGCCCCAGGGACCGGACGAACACTGAAGCTTTCTTT. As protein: CASSPRDRTNTEAFF.

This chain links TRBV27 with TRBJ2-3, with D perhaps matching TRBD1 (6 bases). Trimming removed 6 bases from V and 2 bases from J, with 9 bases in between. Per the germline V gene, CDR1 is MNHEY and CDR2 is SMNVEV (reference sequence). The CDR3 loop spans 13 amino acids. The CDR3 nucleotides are TGTGCCAGCAGACCAGGGGACACAGATACGCAGTATTTT. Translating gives CASRPGDTDTQYF.

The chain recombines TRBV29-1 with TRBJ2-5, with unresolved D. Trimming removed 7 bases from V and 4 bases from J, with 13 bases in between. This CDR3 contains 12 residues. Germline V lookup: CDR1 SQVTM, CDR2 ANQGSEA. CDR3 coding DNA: TGCAGCGCCCCGGCGGTGGGAGAGACCCAGTACTTC. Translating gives CSAPAVGETQYF.

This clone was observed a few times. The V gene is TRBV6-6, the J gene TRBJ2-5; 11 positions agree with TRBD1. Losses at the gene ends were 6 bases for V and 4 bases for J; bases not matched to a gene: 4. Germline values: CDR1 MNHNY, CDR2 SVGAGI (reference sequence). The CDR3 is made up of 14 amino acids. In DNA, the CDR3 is TGTGCCAGCAGGCAGGACAGGGGGCTAGAGACCCAGTACTTC. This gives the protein CASRQDRGLETQYF.

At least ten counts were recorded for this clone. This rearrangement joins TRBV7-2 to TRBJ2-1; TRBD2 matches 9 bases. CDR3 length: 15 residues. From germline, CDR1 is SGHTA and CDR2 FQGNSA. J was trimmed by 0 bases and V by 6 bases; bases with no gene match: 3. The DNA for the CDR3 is TGTGCCAGCAGACGGACTAGCGCCTCCTACAATGAGCAGTTCTTC. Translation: CASRRTSASYNEQFF.

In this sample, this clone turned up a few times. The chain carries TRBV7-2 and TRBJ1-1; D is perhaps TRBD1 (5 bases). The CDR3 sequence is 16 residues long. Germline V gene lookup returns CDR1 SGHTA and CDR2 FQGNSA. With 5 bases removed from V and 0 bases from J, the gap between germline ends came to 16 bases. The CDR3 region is CASSPLRDSLNTEAFF. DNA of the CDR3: TGTGCCAGCAGCCCCTTACGTGACAGTCTGAACACTGAAGCTTTCTTT.

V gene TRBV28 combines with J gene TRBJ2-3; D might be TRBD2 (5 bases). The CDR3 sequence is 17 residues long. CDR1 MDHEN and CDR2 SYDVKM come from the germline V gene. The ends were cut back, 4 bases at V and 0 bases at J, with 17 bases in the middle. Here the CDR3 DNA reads TGTGCCAGCAGTTCCTGGCACGGCGGGCCGAGCACAGATACGCAGTATTTT. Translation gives CASSSWHGGPSTDTQYF.

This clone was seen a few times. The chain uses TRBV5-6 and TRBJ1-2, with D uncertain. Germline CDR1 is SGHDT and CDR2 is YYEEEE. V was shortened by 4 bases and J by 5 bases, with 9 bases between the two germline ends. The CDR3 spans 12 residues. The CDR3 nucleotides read TGTGCCAGCAGCCGGGCCGGGTATGGCTACACCTTC. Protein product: CASSRAGYGYTF. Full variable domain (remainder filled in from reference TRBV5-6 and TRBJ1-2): DAGVTQSPTHLIKTRGQQVTLRCSPKSGHDTVSWYQQALGQGPQFIFQYYEEEERQRGNFPDRFSGHQFPNYSSELNVNALLLGDSALYLCASSRAGYGYTFGSGTRLTVV.

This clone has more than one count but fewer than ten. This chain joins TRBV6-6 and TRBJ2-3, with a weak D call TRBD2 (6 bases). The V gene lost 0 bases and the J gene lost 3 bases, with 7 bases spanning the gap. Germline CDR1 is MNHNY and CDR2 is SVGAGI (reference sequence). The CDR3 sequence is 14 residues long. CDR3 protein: CASSYSRGTDTQYF. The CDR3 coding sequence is TGTGCCAGCAGTTACTCGCGGGGTACAGATACGCAGTATTTT.

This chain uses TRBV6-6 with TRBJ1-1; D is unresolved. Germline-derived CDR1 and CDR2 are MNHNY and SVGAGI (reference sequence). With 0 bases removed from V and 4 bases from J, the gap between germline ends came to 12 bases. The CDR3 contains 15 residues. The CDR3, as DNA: TGTGCCAGCAGTTACTCTGGGGAGGGTCGCACTGAAGCTTTCTTT. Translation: CASSYSGEGRTEAFF.

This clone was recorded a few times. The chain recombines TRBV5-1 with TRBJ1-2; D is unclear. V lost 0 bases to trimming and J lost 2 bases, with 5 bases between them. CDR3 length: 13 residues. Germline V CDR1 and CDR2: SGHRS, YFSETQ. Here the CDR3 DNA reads TGCGCCAGCAGCTTGGAAATGAACTATGGCTACACCTTC. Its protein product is CASSLEMNYGYTF.